This TCR beta chain was observed in a study of blood T cell repertoires in COVID-19. Study overall: From T cells, B-cell-depleted T cells, or PBMCs came the material, which was cDNA or gDNA.

Participant ages covered about 18 to 89 years across about 25 US areas. Germline values: CDR1 LGHDT, CDR2 YNNKEL (reference sequence). V gave up 2 bases and J gave up 7 bases; unmatched junction bases: 7. The length of the CDR3 is 14 residues. Libraries were prepared by immunoSEQ multiplex PCR; TCRdb keeps only in-frame clonotypes and omits some of them. The data hold 350,000 to 450,000 clones, with roughly 87% observed a single time. V gene TRBV3-1 (or the pseudogene TRBV3-2) combines with J gene TRBJ2-7, with 8 nucleotides matching TRBD1. The sequence came from a woman in her 50s who had recovered from COVID-19. Sequences were obtained from PBMCs or T cells enriched from blood (not recorded which). Here the CDR3 reads CASSQPDRVWEQYF. In nucleotides, the CDR3 is TGTGCCAGCAGCCAACCGGACAGGGTCTGGGAGCAGTACTTC.